This entry is about one T cell receptor beta chain. The antigen remains undetermined. Trimming took 3 bases from V and 9 from J; bases not matched to a gene: 19. Germline V gene lookup returns CDR1 SGHNT and CDR2 YYREEE (reference sequence). The CDR3 sequence is 18 residues long. These data originate in a study of shared clonotypes between healthy human individuals. Broader study findings: Larger estimated richness was generally seen in naive subsets than in memory subsets. The donor pool, a small one, limited the genetic and exposure-history diversity represented. Generation of non-shared clonotypes was less probable than generation of clonotypes shared by all four donors.

As originally analysed: There were no quality scores in the junction-only immunoSEQ sequences, so filtering differed. The assay was immunoSEQ multiplex PCR, and TCRdb's table has in-frame clones only and misses some. The DNA gave D and trimming, while V, J and clone size come from that table. The sample has about 680,000 clones; 72% are singletons. This sequence was found in a young woman in good health. The chain couples TRBV5-4 to TRBJ2-7, with 12 bases that match TRBD2. Sequenced: memory CD4+ T cells sorted from blood. Subset indicated: CD45RA-negative fraction. The CDR3 DNA sequence: TGTGCCAGCAGCTCACACCCCCCCTCTAGCGGGAGGGCCGCTGGGCAGTACTTC. This codes for CASSSHPPSSGRAAGQYF.